The 10 T cell receptor beta chains presented below share a single source sample, sequenced in a study of T-cell reconstitution after alpha-beta-depleted transplantation in children. Unique molecular identifiers were used to barcode this TCRbeta library. TCRdb reprocessed the PCR reads via MiXCR and lists one record per CDR3 protein. The profile covers around 580,000 distinct CDR3 sequences, with 25% to 30% appearing a single time and about 35% taken by the ten largest. The sample was PBMCs, taken before TCRalphabeta/CD19-depleted stem cell transplant. These receptors originate from a boy less than two years old with Wiskott-Aldrich syndrome, due to receive a stem cell transplant.

This clonotype was observed a few times. J is TRBJ2-1 and V is TRBV20-1; TRBD2 agrees at 10 bases. The J segment lost 6 bases and the V segment lost 6 bases, leaving 8 bases of the junction unmatched. Germline-derived CDR1 and CDR2 are DFQATT and SNEGSKA (reference sequence). The CDR3 runs 14 residues. CDR3 sequence (DNA): TGCAGTGCAGCGCTAGCGGGAGTTAGCAATGAGCAGTTCTTC. Translating gives CSAALAGVSNEQFF.

A few counts support this clonotype. V gene TRBV20-1 combines with J gene TRBJ2-2; D tentatively fits TRBD1 or TRBD2 (5 bases each). This CDR3 comprises 15 residues. The germline V gene has CDR1 DFQATT and CDR2 SNEGSKA (reference sequence). V was cut by 4 bases and J by 2 bases, with 14 bases left in between. The CDR3 DNA reads TGCAGTGCTACCGCCGGGGCGTTAAACACCGGGGAGCTGTTTTTT. Its translation is CSATAGALNTGELFF.

The genes are TRBV20-1 and TRBJ2-5, with 12 positions matching TRBD1. This CDR3 region has 13 residues. In germline, CDR1 is DFQATT, CDR2 SNEGSKA (reference sequence). Germline trimming cut 6 bases from V and 5 bases from J; bases unmatched to any gene: 4. CDR3 nucleotide sequence: TGCAGTGCGCGGGACAGGGGGCCGGAGACCCAGTACTTC. The encoded protein is CSARDRGPETQYF.

The rearrangement uses TRBV5-1 and TRBJ2-3, with D maybe TRBD1 (6 bases). From germline, CDR1 is SGHRS and CDR2 YFSETQ. This CDR3 region has 14 residues. V lost 6 bases and J 2 bases, leaving 13 bases between the germline ends. The CDR3 bases are TGCGCCAGCAAGGGGGAACCGTCCACAGATACGCAGTATTTT. Its protein product is CASKGEPSTDTQYF. Variable domain in full (rest from reference TRBV5-1 and TRBJ2-3): KAGVTQTPRYLIKTRGQQVTLSCSPISGHRSVSWYQQTPGQGLQFLFEYFSETQRNKGNFPGRFSGRQFSNSRSEMNVSTLELGDSALYLCASKGEPSTDTQYFGPGTRLTVL.

A remark on this clonotype: One end of the junction fails to match germline, which may point to a read error. J is TRBJ2-5 and V is TRBV7-2, with 9 bases fitting TRBD2. CDR3 length: 15 residues. Germline assignment: CDR1 SGHTA and CDR2 FQGNSA. CDR3 DNA sequence: TGTGCCAGCAGGTTAGCGGGAGCCCCAGGAGAGACCCAGTACTTC. Its translation: CASRLAGAPGETQYF.

This clonotype was recorded once. The rearrangement joins TRBV24-1 to TRBJ1-4, with D hard to call. The CDR3 contains 16 residues. Per the germline V gene, CDR1 is KGHDR and CDR2 is SFDVKD. Trimming took off 4 bases at V and 4 bases at J, with 15 bases between the two ends. The CDR3 protein is CATSDPRAGFNEKLFF. DNA of the CDR3: TGTGCCACCAGTGACCCAAGGGCGGGGTTTAATGAAAAACTGTTTTTT.

This clonotype was observed a few times. V gene TRBV15 combines with J gene TRBJ2-7, with D unresolved. Trimming stripped 1 base from V and 2 bases from J, with 6 bases between. The CDR3 length is 13 residues. CDR1 LNHNV and CDR2 YYDKDF come from the germline V gene (reference sequence). This CDR3 is CATSRGLAYEQYF. The CDR3 nucleotides read TGTGCCACCAGCAGAGGGCTAGCCTACGAGCAGTACTTC.

This clonotype turned up a few times. The CDR3 DNA sequence: TGTGCCAGCAGCCTCGGGTCTCAGAACACTGAAGCTTTCTTT. It codes for CASSLGSQNTEAFF. The chain uses TRBV7-6 and TRBJ1-1; no firm D call. CDR3 length equals 14 residues. The ends were cut back, 5 bases at V and 1 base at J, with 11 bases in the middle. Germline V gene lookup returns CDR1 SGHVS and CDR2 FNYEAQ.

This clonotype was counted only a few times. The V gene is TRBV30, the J gene TRBJ1-1; D gene ambiguous. The ends were cut back, 7 bases at V and 2 bases at J, with 5 bases in the middle. There are 10 residues in the CDR3. Germline values: CDR1 GTSNPN, CDR2 SVGIG (reference sequence). The CDR3 loop reads CALDNTEAFF. CDR3 coding DNA: TGTGCCTTGGATAACACTGAAGCTTTCTTT.

The chain employs TRBV5-1 and TRBJ2-1; D is uncertain. V was cut by 0 bases and J by 12 bases, with 16 bases left in between. Germline CDR1 is SGHRS and CDR2 is YFSETQ. The CDR3 length is 14 residues. The CDR3 here is CASSLGPPAVGQFF. The CDR3 nucleotides read TGCGCCAGCAGCTTGGGACCCCCTGCGGTCGGGCAGTTCTTC.